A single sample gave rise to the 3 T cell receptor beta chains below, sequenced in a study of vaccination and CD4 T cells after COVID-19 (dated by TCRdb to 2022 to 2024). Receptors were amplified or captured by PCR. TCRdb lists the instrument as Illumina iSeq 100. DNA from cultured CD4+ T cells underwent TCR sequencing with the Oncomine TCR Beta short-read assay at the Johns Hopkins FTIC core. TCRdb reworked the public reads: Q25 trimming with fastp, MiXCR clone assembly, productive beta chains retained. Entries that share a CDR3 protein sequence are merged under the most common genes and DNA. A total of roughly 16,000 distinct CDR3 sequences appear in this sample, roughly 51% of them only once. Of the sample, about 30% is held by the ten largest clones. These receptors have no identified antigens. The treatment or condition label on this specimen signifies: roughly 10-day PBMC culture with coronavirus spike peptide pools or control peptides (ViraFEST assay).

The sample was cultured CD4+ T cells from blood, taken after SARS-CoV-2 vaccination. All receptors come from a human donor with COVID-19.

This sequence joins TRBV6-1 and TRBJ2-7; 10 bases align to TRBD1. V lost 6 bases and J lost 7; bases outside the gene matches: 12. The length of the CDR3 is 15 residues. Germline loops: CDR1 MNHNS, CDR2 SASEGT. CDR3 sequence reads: CASSLGGQGVGEQYF. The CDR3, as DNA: TGTGCCAGCAGCTTAGGAGGACAGGGGGTGGGGGAGCAGTACTTC.

The CDR3 DNA sequence: TGTGCCAGCAGCCCAAGACAGGGTGCTGGCTACACCTTC. The encoded protein is CASSPRQGAGYTF. The gene calls are TRBV11-2 and TRBJ1-2, with TRBD1 matching 7 bases. Germline-derived CDR1 and CDR2 are SGHAT and FQNNGV. Losses at the gene ends were 5 bases for V and 7 bases for J; bases not matched to a gene: 7. The CDR3 has 13 amino acids.

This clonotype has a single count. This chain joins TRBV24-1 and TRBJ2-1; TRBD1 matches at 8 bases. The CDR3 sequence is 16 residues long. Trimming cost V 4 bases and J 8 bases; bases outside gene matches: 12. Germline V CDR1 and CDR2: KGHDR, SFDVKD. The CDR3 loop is CATSDPKQGVADEQFF. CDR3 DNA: TGTGCCACCAGTGACCCCAAACAGGGGGTGGCCGATGAGCAGTTCTTC.